Detailed here is one T cell receptor (beta chain). Its cognate antigen is unknown. These data come from a study of siplizumab effects on memory and regulatory T cells. Study results and limitations: Unstimulated subsets accounted for the mapping of only a minor share of the clones that were alloreactive.

Germline values: CDR1 SEHNR, CDR2 FQNEAQ (reference sequence). This CDR3 has 14 residues. Trimming cost V 3 bases and J 2 bases, with 11 bases left between them. Per-sample assaying covered 95,000 to 100,000 TCR templates. TCRdb's copy holds only in-frame clones and misses some; the assay was immunoSEQ multiplex PCR. Of 100,000 to 120,000 clones in the sample, 90% to 95% are singletons; the top ten hold 0.32%. This sequence joins TRBV7-9 and TRBJ2-7, with D unresolved. The sample consisted of CD4+ T cells sorted from blood. The source of this sequence is a human donor in good health. DNA of the CDR3: TGTGCCAGCAGCTTGACCAGAAAACCCTACGAGCAGTACTTC. This gives the protein CASSLTRKPYEQYF.